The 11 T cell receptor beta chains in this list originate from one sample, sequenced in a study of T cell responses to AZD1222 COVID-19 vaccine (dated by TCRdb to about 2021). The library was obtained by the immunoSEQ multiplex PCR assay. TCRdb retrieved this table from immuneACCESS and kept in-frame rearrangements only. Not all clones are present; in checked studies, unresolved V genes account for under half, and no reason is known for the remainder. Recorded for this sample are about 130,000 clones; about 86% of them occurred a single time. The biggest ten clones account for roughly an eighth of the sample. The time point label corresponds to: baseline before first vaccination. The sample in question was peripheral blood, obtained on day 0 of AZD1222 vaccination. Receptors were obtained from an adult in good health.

The CDR3 loop reads CASSYSSGAPPYEQYF. The DNA of the CDR3 is TGTGCCAGCAGTTACTCCTCGGGGGCGCCCCCCTACGAGCAGTACTTC. V usage is TRBV6-2 or TRBV6-3 and J usage is TRBJ2-7; perhaps D is TRBD1 or TRBD2 (6 bases each). The V and J ends lost 0 bases and 2 bases respectively, with 14 bases between them. CDR3 length: 16 amino acids. Germline V lookup: CDR1 MNHEY, CDR2 SVGEGT.

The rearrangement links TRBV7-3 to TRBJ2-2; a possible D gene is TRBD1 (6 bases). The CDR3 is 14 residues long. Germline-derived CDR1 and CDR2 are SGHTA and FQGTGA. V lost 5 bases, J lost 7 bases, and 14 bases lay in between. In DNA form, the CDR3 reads TGTGCCAGCAGCCCCCCAGGGGTAGGCGGGGAGCTGTTTTTT. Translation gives CASSPPGVGGELFF.

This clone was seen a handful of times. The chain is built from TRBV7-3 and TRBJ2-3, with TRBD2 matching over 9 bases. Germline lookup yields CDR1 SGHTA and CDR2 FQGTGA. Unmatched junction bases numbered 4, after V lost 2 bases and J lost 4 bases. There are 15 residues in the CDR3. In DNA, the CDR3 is TGTGCCAGCAGCTTATCTAGCGGGATAGCAGATACGCAGTATTTT. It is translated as CASSLSSGIADTQYF.

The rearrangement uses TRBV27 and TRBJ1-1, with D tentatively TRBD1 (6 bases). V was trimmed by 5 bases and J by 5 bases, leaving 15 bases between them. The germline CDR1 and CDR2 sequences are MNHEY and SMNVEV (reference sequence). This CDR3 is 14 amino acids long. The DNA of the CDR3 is TGTGCCAGCAGTCTCACTCACAGGGTAACTGAAGCTTTCTTT. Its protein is CASSLTHRVTEAFF.

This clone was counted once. CDR3 DNA sequence: TGTGCCAGCAGCCCACTAGCGGGGGGCACAGATACGCAGTATTTT. This encodes CASSPLAGGTDTQYF. V gene TRBV5-5 combines with J gene TRBJ2-3, with 11 bases that match TRBD2. Trimming at V came to 4 bases and at J to 1 base, leaving 2 bases not matched to a gene. In germline, CDR1 is SGHKS, CDR2 YYEKEE (reference sequence). The CDR3 is 15 residues long.

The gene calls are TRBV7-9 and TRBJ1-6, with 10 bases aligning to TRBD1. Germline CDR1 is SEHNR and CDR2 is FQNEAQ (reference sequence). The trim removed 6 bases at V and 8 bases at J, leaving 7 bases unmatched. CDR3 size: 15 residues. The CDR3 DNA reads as TGTGCCAGCAGTCGGGACAGGGGCCGACATTCACCCCTCCACTTT. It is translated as CASSRDRGRHSPLHF.

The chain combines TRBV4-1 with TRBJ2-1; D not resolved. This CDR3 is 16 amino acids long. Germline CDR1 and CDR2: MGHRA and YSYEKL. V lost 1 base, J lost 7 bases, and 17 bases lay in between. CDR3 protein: CASSQGSRVEGNEQFF. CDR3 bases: TGCGCCAGCAGCCAAGGTTCCCGGGTTGAAGGGAATGAGCAGTTCTTC.

CDR3 protein: CASTTGDSYEQYF. In DNA form, the CDR3 reads TGTGCCAGCACGACAGGGGACTCCTACGAGCAGTACTTC. The J gene is TRBJ2-7, the V gene TRBV25-1; 8 positions agree with TRBD1. The CDR3 is made up of 13 amino acids. CDR1 and CDR2 from the germline V gene are MGHDK and SYGVNS. With 7 bases clipped from V and 0 bases from J, the junction kept 2 bases outside the gene matches.

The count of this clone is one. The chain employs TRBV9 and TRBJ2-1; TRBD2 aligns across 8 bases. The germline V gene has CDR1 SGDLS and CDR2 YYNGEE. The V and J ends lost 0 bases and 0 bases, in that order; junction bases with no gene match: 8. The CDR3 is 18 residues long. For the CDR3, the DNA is TGTGCCAGCAGCGTAGCGCGGGCGGGGGGACTCTCCTACAATGAGCAGTTCTTC. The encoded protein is CASSVARAGGLSYNEQFF.

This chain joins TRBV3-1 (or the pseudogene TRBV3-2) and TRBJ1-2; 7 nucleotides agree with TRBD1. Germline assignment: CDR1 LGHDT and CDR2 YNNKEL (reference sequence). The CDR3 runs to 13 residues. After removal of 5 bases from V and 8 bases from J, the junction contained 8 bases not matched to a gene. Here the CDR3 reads CASSDRVMGGYTF. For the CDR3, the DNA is TGTGCCAGCAGCGACAGGGTAATGGGAGGCTACACCTTC.

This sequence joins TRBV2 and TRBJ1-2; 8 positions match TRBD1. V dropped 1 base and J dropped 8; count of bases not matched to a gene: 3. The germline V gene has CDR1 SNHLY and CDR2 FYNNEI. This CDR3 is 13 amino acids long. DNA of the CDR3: TGTGCCAGCAGTGAAGGGACAGGGAGGGGCTACACCTTC. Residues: CASSEGTGRGYTF.